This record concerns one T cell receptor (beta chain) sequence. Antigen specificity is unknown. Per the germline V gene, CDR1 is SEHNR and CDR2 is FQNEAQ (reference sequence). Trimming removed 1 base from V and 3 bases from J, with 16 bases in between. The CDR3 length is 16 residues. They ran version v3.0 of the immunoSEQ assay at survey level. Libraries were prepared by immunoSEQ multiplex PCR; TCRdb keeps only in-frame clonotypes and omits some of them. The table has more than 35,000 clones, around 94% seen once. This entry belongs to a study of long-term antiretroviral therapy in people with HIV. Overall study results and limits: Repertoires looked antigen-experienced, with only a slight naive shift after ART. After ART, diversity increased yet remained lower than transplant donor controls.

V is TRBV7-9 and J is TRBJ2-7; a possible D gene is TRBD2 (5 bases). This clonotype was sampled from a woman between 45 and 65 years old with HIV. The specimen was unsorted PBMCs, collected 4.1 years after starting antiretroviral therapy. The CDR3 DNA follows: TGTGCCAGCAGCTTAGATGCTCGGGGATTTGGCTACGAGCAGTACTTC. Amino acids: CASSLDARGFGYEQYF.